A single sample gave rise to the 21 T cell receptor beta chains below, sequenced in a study of Ad26.COV2.S vaccination and SARS-CoV-2 variants. The repertoire was sequenced with immunoSEQ multiplex PCR; TCRdb's copy has only in-frame clones and lacks some. This sample has 380,000 or so clones; 88% occur once, and the top ten carry approximately 5.9%. Treatment given: roughly 18 received Ad26.COV2.S at low or high dose, single or two shots; 5 received placebo; per-sample allocation not given. At day 63 after the first vaccine or placebo injection, samples were drawn. The material sequenced was peripheral blood, taken in a trial of Ad26.COV2.S vaccine versus placebo. These receptors originate from a person between 18 and 60 years old who received the Ad26.COV2.S COVID-19 vaccine or a placebo.

The CDR3 loop is CAWSTGQGARQPQHF. CDR3 bases: TGTGCCTGGAGTACCGGACAGGGGGCACGACAGCCCCAGCATTTT. The chain combines TRBV30 with TRBJ1-5; 11 positions match TRBD1. The CDR3 loop spans 15 amino acids. Per germline, CDR1 GTSNPN and CDR2 SVGIG (reference sequence). Trimming cost V 2 bases and J 7 bases; bases outside gene matches: 7. The full variable domain, its missing parts supplied by reference TRBV30 and TRBJ1-5, is SQTIHQWPATLVQPVGSPLSLECTVEGTSNPNLYWYRQAAGRGLQLLFYSVGIGQISSEVPQNLSASRPQDRQFILSSKKLLLSDSGFYLCAWSTGQGARQPQHFGDGTRLSIL.

In its sample, this clone was seen once. The gene calls are TRBV5-6 and TRBJ2-7; 7 nucleotides line up with TRBD1. Germline CDR1 SGHDT, CDR2 YYEEEE. This CDR3 has 13 residues. J was trimmed by 10 bases and V by 4 bases; bases with no gene match: 11. CDR3 region: CASSLQGVPEQYF. CDR3 nucleotides: TGTGCCAGCAGCCTTCAGGGGGTCCCCGAACAGTACTTC. The full variable domain, completed using reference TRBV5-6 and TRBJ2-7, is DAGVTQSPTHLIKTRGQQVTLRCSPKSGHDTVSWYQQALGQGPQFIFQYYEEEERQRGNFPDRFSGHQFPNYSSELNVNALLLGDSALYLCASSLQGVPEQYFGPGTRLTVT.

This clone was counted between two and nine times. The DNA of the CDR3 is TGTGCCAGCAGCTCGGAAACCGGGACAGGGAATTCACCCCTCCACTTT. Its translation is CASSSETGTGNSPLHF. The chain carries TRBV5-5 and TRBJ1-6; TRBD1 agrees at 9 bases. Per the germline V gene, CDR1 is SGHKS and CDR2 is YYEKEE (reference sequence). The V segment lost 3 bases and the J segment 7 bases; nucleotides outside the gene matches: 8. CDR3 size: 16 residues.

In its sample, this clone was seen a few times. The DNA for the CDR3 is TGTGCCAGCAGCTTCGAGGGCAGCCTGAACACTGAAGCTTTCTTT. Its translation: CASSFEGSLNTEAFF. V is TRBV7-9 and J is TRBJ1-1; D is undetermined. This CDR3 spans 15 amino acids. V was cut by 3 bases and J by 0 bases, with 11 bases left in between. Germline-derived CDR1 and CDR2 are SEHNR and FQNEAQ (reference sequence).

The chain employs TRBV5-1 and TRBJ1-1; a weak D match, TRBD1 (5 bases). CDR1 is SGHRS, CDR2 YFSETQ, per germline. The CDR3 covers 14 residues. Deletions cut 6 bases from V and 5 bases from J, with 17 bases between. This CDR3 is CASTLGPGQTEAFF. The CDR3 nucleotides are TGCGCCAGCACTTTGGGTCCAGGGCAAACTGAAGCTTTCTTT.

The chain employs TRBV2 and TRBJ1-5, with D possibly being TRBD1 (6 bases). Germline-derived CDR1 and CDR2 are SNHLY and FYNNEI. V lost 7 bases to trimming and J lost 3 bases, with 16 bases between them. The CDR3 is 15 residues long. CDR3 DNA sequence: TGTGCCAGCATTGACGGCAGGGGTAACAATCAGCCCCAGCATTTT. Translation gives CASIDGRGNNQPQHF. Full variable domain (outside the CDR3, taken from reference TRBV2 and TRBJ1-5): EPEVTQTPSHQVTQMGQEVILRCVPISNHLYFYWYRQILGQKVEFLVSFYNNEISEKSEIFDDQFSVERPDGSNFTLKIRSTKLEDSAMYFCASIDGRGNNQPQHFGDGTRLSIL.

The chain combines TRBV7-9 with TRBJ2-2; D gene unclear. Germline V lookup: CDR1 SEHNR, CDR2 FQNEAQ (reference sequence). The CDR3 extends over 15 amino acids. Deletions cut 7 bases from V and 3 bases from J, with 15 bases between. In DNA form, the CDR3 reads TGTGCCAGCACCACCCCGAGGACCTACACCGGGGAGCTGTTTTTT. This codes for CASTTPRTYTGELFF.

The chain couples TRBV7-3 to TRBJ2-7; 11 bases are shared with TRBD1. In germline, CDR1 is SGHTA, CDR2 FQGTGA. The CDR3 contains 14 residues. V shed 6 bases and J 6 bases; nucleotides not matched to a gene: 7. The chain's CDR3 is CASSQPGQGGEQYF. The CDR3 nucleotides read TGTGCCAGCAGTCAACCGGGACAGGGGGGCGAGCAGTACTTC.

V and J are TRBV21-1 and TRBJ1-5. TRBV21-1 is a listed pseudogene. The CDR3 is 16 amino acids. DNA of the CDR3: TGTGCCAGCAGCAATCCCAGACGGGTCGACAATCAGCCCCAGCATTTT. It specifies CASSNPRRVDNQPQHF.

The genes are TRBV6-2 or TRBV6-3 and TRBJ2-7; a weak D match, TRBD1 (6 bases). This CDR3 is 18 amino acids long. CDR1 is MNHEY, CDR2 SVGEGT, per germline. Trimming left V 4 bases short and J 2 bases short, with 24 bases between. In DNA form, the CDR3 reads TGTGCCAGCAGTTTGTCTTGGCAGGGGAAAATCCTTACCTACGAGCAGTACTTC. This codes for CASSLSWQGKILTYEQYF.

V gene TRBV5-6 combines with J gene TRBJ1-4; the match to TRBD1 covers 10 bases. The CDR3 is 15 amino acids. Trimming cost V 4 bases and J 5 bases; bases outside gene matches: 5. Looked up from germline, CDR1 is SGHDT and CDR2 is YYEEEE. For the CDR3, the DNA is TGTGCCAGCAGCGGAAGGGACAGGGGAAATGAAAAACTGTTTTTT. Translation gives CASSGRDRGNEKLFF.

This clone was found a few times. The J gene is TRBJ1-2, the V gene TRBV20-1; D gene ambiguous. Germline V gives CDR1 DFQATT, CDR2 SNEGSKA (reference sequence). The V and J ends lost 3 bases and 4 bases respectively, with 9 bases between them. The CDR3 is 12 residues long. CDR3 in DNA: TGCAGTGCTAGTGCCAGGACCTATGGCTACACCTTC. Amino acid sequence: CSASARTYGYTF.

This chain joins TRBV7-9 and TRBJ1-3; possibly TRBD1 for D (5 bases). CDR1 is SEHNR and CDR2 is FQNEAQ in the germline V gene (reference sequence). The CDR3 consists of 17 residues. Trimming pared 3 bases from V and 1 base from J, leaving 16 bases between. The CDR3 DNA is TGTGCCAGCAGCTTGACAATAGGGGTTGGTTCTGGAAACACCATATATTTT. This sequence encodes CASSLTIGVGSGNTIYF.

J is TRBJ1-1 and V is TRBV29-1, with a weak D call TRBD1 (6 bases). Looked up from germline, CDR1 is SQVTM and CDR2 is ANQGSEA. V lost 5 bases and J 0 bases, leaving 19 bases between the germline ends. The CDR3 has 16 amino acids. The chain's CDR3 is CSVTGYRGSMNTEAFF. CDR3 in DNA: TGCAGCGTTACAGGGTACCGCGGGTCTATGAACACTGAAGCTTTCTTT.

The chain couples TRBV7-2 to TRBJ1-2; D not certain. Trimming stripped 1 base from V and 6 bases from J, with 6 bases between. The CDR3 length is 12 residues. CDR1 is SGHTA, CDR2 FQGNSA, per germline. CDR3 amino acids: CASSLGGDGYTF. The CDR3 DNA reads as TGTGCCAGCAGCTTAGGTGGTGATGGCTACACCTTC.

The chain uses TRBV2 and TRBJ2-2; D ambiguous. Germline V gives CDR1 SNHLY, CDR2 FYNNEI. The CDR3 is 16 amino acids. With 1 base removed from V and 0 bases from J, the gap between germline ends came to 9 bases. The CDR3 sequence is CASSEGEASNTGELFF. CDR3 nucleotides: TGTGCCAGCAGTGAAGGAGAGGCCTCGAACACCGGGGAGCTGTTTTTT.

The chain has TRBV28 and TRBJ1-1; D call uncertain. The germline V and J ends were trimmed by 2 bases and 11 bases, with 9 bases remaining between them. CDR3 size: 11 residues. Germline V gene lookup returns CDR1 MDHEN and CDR2 SYDVKM. CDR3 in amino acids: CASSLAEEAFF. CDR3 nucleotide sequence: TGTGCCAGCAGTTTAGCAGAGGAGGCTTTCTTT.

This clone was counted only a few times. The gene calls are TRBV29-1 and TRBJ1-3; no reliable D call. V was shortened by 0 bases and J by 4 bases, with 13 bases between the two germline ends. From germline, CDR1 is SQVTM and CDR2 ANQGSEA. The CDR3 totals 15 residues. CDR3 DNA sequence: TGCAGCGTTGAAGATAGCGCCGCACCCGGAAACACCATATATTTT. Its translation: CSVEDSAAPGNTIYF.

The chain couples TRBV18 to TRBJ1-2; perhaps TRBD1 as D (5 bases). The CDR3 sequence is 12 residues long. Germline V lookup: CDR1 KGHSH, CDR2 LQKENI. V lost 5 bases to trimming and J lost 8 bases, with 12 bases between them. The CDR3: CASSTTNRGYTF. CDR3 DNA: TGTGCCAGCTCAACAACTAACAGGGGCTACACCTTC.

The V and J genes are TRBV7-9 and TRBJ1-1; 10 bases fit TRBD1. With V trimmed by 3 bases and J by 3 bases, 1 base remained unmatched. Germline-derived CDR1 and CDR2 are SEHNR and FQNEAQ (reference sequence). The CDR3 is 14 amino acids. CDR3 nucleotide sequence: TGTGCCAGCAGCTTTGACAGGGGGCACACTGAAGCTTTCTTT. Encoded protein: CASSFDRGHTEAFF.

This clone was counted once. The gene calls are TRBV4-3 and TRBJ2-7, with 10 bases matching TRBD2. CDR1 is LGHNA, CDR2 YSLEER, per germline. The CDR3 sequence is 17 residues long. The V gene end was trimmed by 0 bases and the J gene end by 4 bases; junction bases not matched to a gene: 9. CDR3 protein: CASSQDGIAGGPYEQYF. CDR3 bases: TGCGCCAGCAGCCAAGATGGGATAGCGGGGGGCCCATACGAGCAGTACTTC.